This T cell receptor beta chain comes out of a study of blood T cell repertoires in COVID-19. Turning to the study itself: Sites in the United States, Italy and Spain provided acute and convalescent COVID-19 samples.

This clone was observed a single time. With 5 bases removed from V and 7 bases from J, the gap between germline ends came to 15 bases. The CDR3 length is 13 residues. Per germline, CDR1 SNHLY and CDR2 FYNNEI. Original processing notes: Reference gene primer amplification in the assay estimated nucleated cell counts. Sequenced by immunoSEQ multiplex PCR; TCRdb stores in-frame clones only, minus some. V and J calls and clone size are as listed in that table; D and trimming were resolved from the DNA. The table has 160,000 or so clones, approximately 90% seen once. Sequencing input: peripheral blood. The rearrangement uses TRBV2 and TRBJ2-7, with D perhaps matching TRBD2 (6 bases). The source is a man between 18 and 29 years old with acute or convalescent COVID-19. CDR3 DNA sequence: TGTGCCAGCAGTCTAAAAACAAGCGGGGAGCAGTACTTC. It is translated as CASSLKTSGEQYF. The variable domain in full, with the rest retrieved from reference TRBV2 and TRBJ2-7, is EPEVTQTPSHQVTQMGQEVILRCVPISNHLYFYWYRQILGQKVEFLVSFYNNEISEKSEIFDDQFSVERPDGSNFTLKIRSTKLEDSAMYFCASSLKTSGEQYFGPGTRLTVT.